Only a few counts were recorded for the clone carrying this TCR beta chain. What it recognizes is unknown. Profiled with immunoSEQ multiplex PCR; TCRdb holds only in-frame clones, not every one. This table holds roughly 130,000 clones, approximately 90% found once. The CDR3 totals 13 residues. The V end was cut by 10 bases, the J end by 6 bases, with 18 bases between. Germline CDR1 reads ENHRY; CDR2 reads SYGVKD. Stated time point: blood 2 weeks post-SBRT. Treatment specified: 15 Gy SBRT to primary tumor, nephrectomy 4 weeks later. The entry originates in a study of radiation and T cells in renal cell carcinoma. Study findings and constraints: In blood, top tumor clones expanded by 2 weeks, shrinking by 4.

This chain joins TRBV10-3 and TRBJ1-1; D is uncertain. Source: blood, taken from a patient whose treatment included radiotherapy and nephrectomy. The sequence derives from a woman aged 70 to 79 with renal cell carcinoma. The CDR3 region has the DNA TGTGCCACAAGGGCGGCAGCTCTCCCTGAAGCTTTCTTT. This translates into CATRAAALPEAFF.